The clone carrying this TCR beta chain is labeled medium-sized. The source of the sample is a study of CDR3 diversity in severe acne. TCRdb re-analysed the PCR reads in MiXCR, keeping a single row per CDR3 protein. The table has about 97,000 distinct CDR3 sequences, roughly half seen once. The V end lost 1 base, the J end lost 3 bases, and 18 bases lay between the germline ends. Germline CDR1 and CDR2: LNHNV and YYDKDF (reference sequence). CDR3 length: 17 amino acids. The sequenced sample was blood. The gene calls are TRBV15 and TRBJ1-1; TRBD1 is a possible D gene (6 bases). The receptor's source is a male donor with acne. CDR3 in DNA: TGTGCCACCAGCAGAGGAACCACTGGGGGCAAGGACACTGAAGCTTTCTTT. Residues: CATSRGTTGGKDTEAFF.